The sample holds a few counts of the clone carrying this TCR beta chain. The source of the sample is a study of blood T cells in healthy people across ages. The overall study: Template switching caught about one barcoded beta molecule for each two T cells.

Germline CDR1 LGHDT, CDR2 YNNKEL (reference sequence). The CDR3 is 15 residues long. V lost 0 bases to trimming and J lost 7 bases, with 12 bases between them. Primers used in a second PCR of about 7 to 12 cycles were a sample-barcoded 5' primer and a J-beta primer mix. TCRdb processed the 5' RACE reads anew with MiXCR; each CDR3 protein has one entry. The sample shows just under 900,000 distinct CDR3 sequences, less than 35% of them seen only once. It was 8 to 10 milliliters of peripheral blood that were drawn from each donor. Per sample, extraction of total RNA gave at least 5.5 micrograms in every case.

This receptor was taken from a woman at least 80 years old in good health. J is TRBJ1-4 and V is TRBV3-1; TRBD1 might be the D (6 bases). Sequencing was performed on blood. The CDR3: CASSQDVRGSEKLFF. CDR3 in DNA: TGTGCCAGCAGCCAAGACGTGAGGGGGAGTGAAAAACTGTTTTTT. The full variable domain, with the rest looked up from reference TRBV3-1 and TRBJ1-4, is DTAVSQTPKYLVTQMGNDKSIKCEQNLGHDTMYWYKQDSKKFLKIMFSYNNKELIINETVPNRFSPKSPDKAHLNLHINSLELGDSAVYFCASSQDVRGSEKLFFGSGTQLSVL.